The 26 T cell receptor beta chains below all came from one sample that was sequenced in a study of tumor-infiltrating lymphocytes in primary liver carcinoma. The study co-extracted DNA and RNA from around 18-30 mg of unsorted bulk tissue. TCR beta cDNA came from 400 to 500 ng total RNA, primed with a constant-region primer. Libraries of TCR beta came from three nested multiplex PCR rounds with slightly modified ARM-PCR. The two initial PCR rounds, approximately 10 cycles each, used TRBV1-TRBV30 forward and C-beta reverse primers. TCRdb used MiXCR to reprocess the multiplex PCR reads, holding one entry per CDR3 protein. The sample yields 95,000 to 150,000 distinct CDR3 sequences, roughly 69% seen once. The sample was liver tumor tissue from sampling region 1. Documented subset: tumor region T1, superior pole. The receptors shown here come from a woman between 55 and 75 years old with primary liver carcinoma and hepatitis B virus infection.

Remarks on this clonotype: This may arise from a read error, as a much more abundant clone is one base away. This chain joins TRBV5-1 and TRBJ1-2; D is unclear. CDR3 length: 15 amino acids. Trimming pared 4 bases from V and 4 bases from J, leaving 17 bases between. The germline V gene has CDR1 SGHRS and CDR2 YFSETQ. The CDR3 DNA sequence: TGCGCCAGCAGCCCGGAGGACTCACAAGCCTATGGCTACACCTTC. Its protein product is CASSPEDSQAYGYTF.

Details on this clonotype: This may stem from a read error, because a much larger clone lies one nucleotide away. The chain links TRBV5-6 to TRBJ1-1; D is possibly TRBD1 (5 bases). Germline CDR1 reads SGHDT; CDR2 reads YYEEEE. The CDR3 covers 16 residues. CDR3 region: CASSLGARKGNAEAFF. CDR3 bases: TGTGCCAGCAGCCTCGGGGCCAGAAAGGGGAACGCTGAAGCTTTCTTT.

This clonotype showed up just a few times. Possible read error: a much larger clone is one base away. The chain employs TRBV6-2 or TRBV6-3 and TRBJ2-7, with 7 bases lining up with TRBD2. The V segment lost 8 bases and the J segment 3 bases; nucleotides outside the gene matches: 7. This CDR3 has 13 residues. The V gene's germline CDR1 is MNHEY and CDR2 SVGEGT. The CDR3 region has the DNA TGTGCCAGCGGGGAGGGTTCTAGCTACGAGCAGTACTTC. This sequence encodes CASGEGSSYEQYF.

About this clonotype: With a much larger clone just one base away, this may be a read error. The V call is TRBV12-3 or TRBV12-4, the J call TRBJ2-7; the D is unclear. V gave up 2 bases and J gave up 3 bases, with 8 bases separating them. The CDR3 extends over 13 amino acids. DNA for the CDR3: TGTGCCAGCAGTTTATACAGCGACTACGAGCAGTACTTC. As protein: CASSLYSDYEQYF.

Concerning this clonotype: Sequence at one end of the junction differs from germline and may be a read error. This chain uses TRBV11-3 with TRBJ2-5; D is ambiguous. This CDR3 spans 12 amino acids. Germline CDR1 is SGHNT and CDR2 is YENEEA. The CDR3 sequence is CASNLVRETQYF. As DNA, the CDR3 is TGTGCCAGCAACTTAGTACGAGAGACCCAGTACTTC.

This clonotype was observed many times. V is TRBV29-1 and J is TRBJ2-1; 8 nucleotides align to TRBD2. Germline V gene lookup returns CDR1 SQVTM and CDR2 ANQGSEA. J was trimmed by 6 bases and V by 7 bases; bases with no gene match: 11. This CDR3 comprises 14 residues. CDR3 nucleotides: TGCAGCGCCCCAGGGCGGCTAGCGGGCAATGAGCAGTTCTTC. It specifies CSAPGRLAGNEQFF.

Remarks on this clonotype: A much larger clone lies a single base off, so this may be a read error. The chain carries TRBV6-6 and TRBJ1-5, with 9 nucleotides matching TRBD1. CDR1 is MNHNY and CDR2 is SVGAGI in the germline V gene (reference sequence). The trim removed 10 bases at V and 5 bases at J, leaving 12 bases unmatched. CDR3 length equals 15 residues. CDR3 in amino acids: CATYRGQGGDQPQHF. CDR3 DNA sequence: TGTGCCACTTACAGGGGGCAGGGCGGCGATCAGCCCCAGCATTTT.

In its sample, this clonotype was seen many times. The chain links TRBV13 to TRBJ1-6; D is unclear. The CDR3 runs to 16 residues. CDR1 PRHDT and CDR2 FYEKMQ come from the germline V gene (reference sequence). V was shortened by 1 base and J by 8 bases, with 15 bases between the two germline ends. The CDR3 bases are TGTGCCAGCAGCTTAGTTATGGAGGGCGGGGATTCACCCCTCCACTTT. Its translation is CASSLVMEGGDSPLHF.

About this clonotype itself: A much larger clone is a single base away; this may be a read error. This chain links TRBV12-3 or TRBV12-4 with TRBJ2-5, with 7 bases lining up with TRBD2. This CDR3 contains 15 residues. In nucleotides, the CDR3 is TGTGCCAGCAGTTTACTGCGGGGGTACCAAGGGACCCAGTACTTC. This gives the protein CASSLLRGYQGTQYF.

This clonotype was counted ten times or more. V is TRBV12-3 or TRBV12-4 and J is TRBJ2-1; 8 nucleotides align to TRBD2. The CDR3 runs to 15 residues. J gave up 3 bases and V 6 bases, and 7 bases lay outside the gene matches. CDR3 nucleotides: TGTGCCAGCAGCCCGAGCGGGAGCCGCTACAATGAGCAGTTCTTC. Translating it yields CASSPSGSRYNEQFF.

This clonotype was observed a single time. This sequence joins TRBV28 and TRBJ2-7; perhaps TRBD2 as D (6 bases). V was cut by 8 bases and J by 3 bases, with 20 bases left in between. The length of the CDR3 is 15 residues. The germline V gene has CDR1 MDHEN and CDR2 SYDVKM. CDR3 in amino acids: CASGPSGGGDYEQYF. For the CDR3, the DNA is TGTGCCAGCGGTCCTAGTGGTGGCGGGGACTACGAGCAGTACTTC.

The chain employs TRBV11-2 and TRBJ2-2, with 9 bases identical to TRBD2. The CDR3 consists of 17 residues. With 6 bases clipped from V and 0 bases from J, the junction kept 8 bases outside the gene matches. Germline values: CDR1 SGHAT, CDR2 FQNNGV. Here the CDR3 reads CASSSRTSAANTGELFF. In DNA form, the CDR3 reads TGTGCCAGCAGTTCCCGGACTAGCGCTGCGAACACCGGGGAGCTGTTTTTT.

This clonotype was observed once. This may be a read error, as it is one base from a much larger clone. The genes are TRBV6-1 and TRBJ1-5, with D hard to call. The germline V gene has CDR1 MNHNS and CDR2 SASEGT. This CDR3 has 15 amino acids. The CDR3 loop reads CTSSVMALGNQPQHF. The CDR3 nucleotides read TGTACCAGCAGTGTGATGGCCCTAGGGAATCAGCCCCAGCATTTT.

This clonotype has just one count. Being one base from a much bigger clone, this may be a read error. The chain uses TRBV5-1 and TRBJ1-1, with D perhaps TRBD1 (6 bases). The CDR3 contains 15 residues. V was trimmed by 6 bases and J by 1 base, leaving 16 bases between them. Germline V gene lookup returns CDR1 SGHRS and CDR2 YFSETQ. CDR3 loop: CASNWRGGSNTEAFF. DNA of the CDR3: TGCGCCAGCAACTGGAGGGGGGGTTCGAACACTGAAGCTTTCTTT.

The rearrangement links TRBV6-6 to TRBJ2-7, with 8 bases identical to TRBD1. V shed 7 bases, J shed 3 bases, and the junction held 11 bases outside the gene matches. This CDR3 is 15 amino acids long. Looked up from germline, CDR1 is MNHNY and CDR2 is SVGAGI (reference sequence). The DNA of the CDR3 is TGTGCCAGCATTAAAAAGAGGACAGGGCACTACGAGCAGTACTTC. It is translated as CASIKKRTGHYEQYF.

The table lists this clonotype with many counts. V usage is TRBV6-1 and J usage is TRBJ2-4; D not certain. CDR3 length equals 14 residues. Germline CDR1 MNHNS, CDR2 SASEGT. The V gene lost 8 bases and the J gene lost 0 bases, with 11 bases spanning the gap. This CDR3 is CASVGSPAKNIQYF. The CDR3 DNA follows: TGTGCCAGCGTGGGTTCCCCAGCCAAAAACATTCAGTACTTC.

This clonotype was detected ten times or more. This may be a read error, as it is one base from a much larger clone. This chain connects TRBV12-3 or TRBV12-4 to TRBJ1-2; D gene uncertain. The CDR3 is made up of 12 amino acids. V lost 6 bases and J lost 5, with 10 bases in between. The CDR3 here is CASRDGLYGYTF. CDR3 nucleotides: TGTGCCAGCAGGGACGGGTTGTATGGCTACACCTTC.

For this clonotype: A much larger clone lies one base from this, so it may be a read error. The chain uses TRBV29-1 and TRBJ2-3, with 14 bases lining up with TRBD2. CDR3 length: 18 amino acids. Germline V gene sequence: CDR1 SQVTM, CDR2 ANQGSEA. The CDR3 DNA sequence: TGCAACGTCCTCGGGACTAGCGGGAGCAAGTCTTACACAGATACGCAGTATTTT. As protein: CNVLGTSGSKSYTDTQYF.

In the case of this clonotype: Given a much more abundant clone one base away, this may be a read error. The CDR3 sequence: CASSHSGWAGYTF. In DNA, the CDR3 is TGTGCCAGCAGTCACTCGGGTTGGGCCGGCTACACCTTC. The V and J genes are TRBV6-5 and TRBJ1-2; D gene ambiguous. The length of the CDR3 is 13 residues. Germline V gene data show CDR1 as MNHEY and CDR2 as SVGAGI.

The J gene is TRBJ2-7, the V gene TRBV27; TRBD2 agrees at 7 bases. V was clipped by 3 bases and J by 1 base; unmatched bases: 6. The CDR3 is 15 amino acids. The germline V gene has CDR1 MNHEY and CDR2 SMNVEV (reference sequence). The CDR3: CASSLLTGGSYEQYF. The CDR3 DNA reads TGTGCCAGCAGTTTGCTAACGGGAGGATCCTACGAGCAGTACTTC.

With respect to this clonotype: A much larger clone differs by one base, so this may be a read error. The final CDR3 position lacks the conserved phenylalanine or tryptophan, pointing to a likely read error. The chain carries TRBV6-5 and TRBJ2-7, with 12 bases matching TRBD2. Trimming took 4 bases from V and 8 from J; bases not matched to a gene: 9. The CDR3 length is 15 residues. Germline loops: CDR1 MNHEY, CDR2 SVGAGI. This CDR3 is CASSSSTSGRLKQYL. In DNA, the CDR3 is TGTGCCAGCAGTTCATCGACTAGCGGGAGACTGAAGCAGTACTTA.

Remarks on this clonotype: One end of the junction varies from germline; a read error may be responsible. The chain combines TRBV29-1 with TRBJ2-3; D might be TRBD1 or TRBD2, each matching 5 bases. This CDR3 has 12 amino acids. Germline assignment: CDR1 SQVTM and CDR2 ANQGSEA. CDR3 DNA: TGCAGCGTTGAGGCCGGGGCAGATACTCAGTATTTT. Translating it yields CSVEAGADTQYF.

This clonotype was seen at least ten times. The chain is built from TRBV5-4 and TRBJ1-4, with D hard to call. The CDR3 length is 14 residues. V shed 1 base and J shed 3 bases, with 7 bases lying between them. CDR1 is SGHNT, CDR2 YYREEE, per germline (reference sequence). CDR3 in amino acids: CASSLNQANEKLFF. As DNA, the CDR3 is TGTGCCAGCAGCTTGAACCAGGCTAATGAAAAACTGTTTTTT.

Note on this clonotype: The CDR3 ends on some other residue instead of the conserved phenylalanine or tryptophan, so this is likely a read error. The chain recombines TRBV6-6 with TRBJ2-5; D gene ambiguous. Matching the DNA end better, TRBJ2-7 makes the J call doubtful. The germline CDR1 and CDR2 sequences are MNHNY and SVGAGI (reference sequence). CDR3 length equals 14 residues. The CDR3 reads CASSYQSSTYEQYL. The CDR3 coding sequence is TGTGCCAGCAGTTACCAAAGCTCTACCTACGAGCAGTACCTC.

V gene TRBV28 combines with J gene TRBJ2-7; 8 nucleotides agree with TRBD2. The CDR3 length is 11 residues. Germline V lookup: CDR1 MDHEN, CDR2 SYDVKM. The junction had 1 base not matched to a gene; V was cut back by 5 bases and J by 7 bases. CDR3 DNA sequence: TGTGCCAGCAGTGGGACTAGTGAGCAGTACTTC. It translates to CASSGTSEQYF.

This clonotype was observed once. The junction departs from germline at one end; a sequencing error may be responsible. This chain links TRBV28 with TRBJ2-4; D possibly corresponds to TRBD1 (5 bases). CDR3 size: 13 residues. The germline V gene encodes CDR1 MDHEN and CDR2 SYDVKM. The CDR3 DNA follows: TGTGACAGCAGCTCAAGCGCGACCAGGGTCGTGGACTTC. Amino acids: CDSSSSATRVVDF. Full variable domain (rest looked up from reference TRBV28 and TRBJ2-4): DVKVTQSSRYLVKRTGEKVFLECVQDMDHENMFWYRQDPGLGLRLIYFSYDVKMKEKGDIPEGYSVSREKKERFSLILESASTNQTSMYLCDSSSSATRVVDFGAGTRLSVL.